This T cell receptor beta chain was recorded in a study of cytomegalovirus exposure and HLA in healthy donors. Across the study: Earlier results showed roughly 120 million unique TCR beta sequences derived from about 179 million T cells. The study, taken as a whole, reports: Clonal expansion was found to be greater in HLA-associated TCR beta chains than in equally common others in a later analysis. Diagnosis of cytomegalovirus status made by the classifier reportedly showed high specificity and sensitivity. Per a prior analysis, the majority of TCR beta V segments were productive roughly 90% or roughly 30% of the time.

The J segment lost 2 bases and the V segment lost 1 base, leaving 6 bases of the junction unmatched. Germline CDR1 and CDR2: SGHVS and FQNEAQ. There are 16 residues in the CDR3. This PCR relied on a set of 60 Vbeta primers and 13 Jbeta primers. TCRdb keeps only in-frame clones here, not all; method: immunoSEQ multiplex PCR. The sample has 100,000 to 150,000 clones, about 70% seen once; the top ten hold less than 15%. Concerning this clone itself: Its antigen is undetermined.

The sample taken for sequencing was PBMCs. The clonotype was recovered from an older woman in good health and CMV-seropositive. This chain connects TRBV7-8 to TRBJ2-5; 8 nucleotides agree with TRBD2. The CDR3 protein is CASSLELAGRQETQYF. The CDR3 region has the DNA TGTGCCAGCAGCTTAGAGCTAGCGGGTAGACAAGAGACCCAGTACTTC.